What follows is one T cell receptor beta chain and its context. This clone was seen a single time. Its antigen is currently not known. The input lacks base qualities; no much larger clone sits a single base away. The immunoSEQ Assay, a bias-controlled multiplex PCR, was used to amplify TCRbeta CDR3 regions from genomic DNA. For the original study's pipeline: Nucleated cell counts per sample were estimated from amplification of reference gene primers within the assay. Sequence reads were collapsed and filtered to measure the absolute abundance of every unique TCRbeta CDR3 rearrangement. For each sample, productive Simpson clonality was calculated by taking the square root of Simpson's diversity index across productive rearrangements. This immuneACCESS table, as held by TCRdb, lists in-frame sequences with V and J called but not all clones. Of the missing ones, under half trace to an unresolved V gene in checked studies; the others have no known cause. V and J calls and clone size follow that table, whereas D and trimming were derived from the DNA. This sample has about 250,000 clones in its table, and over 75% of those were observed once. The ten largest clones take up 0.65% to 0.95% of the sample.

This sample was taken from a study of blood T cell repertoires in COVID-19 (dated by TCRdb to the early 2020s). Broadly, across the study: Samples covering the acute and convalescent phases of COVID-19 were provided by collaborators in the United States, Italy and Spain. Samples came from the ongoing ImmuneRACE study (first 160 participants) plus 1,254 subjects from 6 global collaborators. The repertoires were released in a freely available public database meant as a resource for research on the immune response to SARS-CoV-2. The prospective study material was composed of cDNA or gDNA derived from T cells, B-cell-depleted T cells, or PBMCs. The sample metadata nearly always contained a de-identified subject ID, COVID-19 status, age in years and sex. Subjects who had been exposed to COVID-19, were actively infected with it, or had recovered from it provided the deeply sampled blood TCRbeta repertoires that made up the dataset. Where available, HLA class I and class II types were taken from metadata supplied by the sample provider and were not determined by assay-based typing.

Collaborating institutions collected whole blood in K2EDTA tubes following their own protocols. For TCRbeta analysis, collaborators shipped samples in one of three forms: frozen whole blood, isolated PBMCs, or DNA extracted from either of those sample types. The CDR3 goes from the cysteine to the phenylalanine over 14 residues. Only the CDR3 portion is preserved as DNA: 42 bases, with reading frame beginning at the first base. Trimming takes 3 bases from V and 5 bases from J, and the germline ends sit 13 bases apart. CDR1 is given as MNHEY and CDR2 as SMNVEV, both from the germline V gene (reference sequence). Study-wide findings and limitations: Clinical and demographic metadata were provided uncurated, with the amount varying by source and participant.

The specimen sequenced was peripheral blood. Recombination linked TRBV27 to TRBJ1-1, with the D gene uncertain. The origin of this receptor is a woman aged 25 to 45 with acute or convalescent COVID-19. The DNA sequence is TGTGCCAGCAGTTTCCTTCCGCCTAGAACTGAAGCTTTCTTT. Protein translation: CASSFLPPRTEAFF.